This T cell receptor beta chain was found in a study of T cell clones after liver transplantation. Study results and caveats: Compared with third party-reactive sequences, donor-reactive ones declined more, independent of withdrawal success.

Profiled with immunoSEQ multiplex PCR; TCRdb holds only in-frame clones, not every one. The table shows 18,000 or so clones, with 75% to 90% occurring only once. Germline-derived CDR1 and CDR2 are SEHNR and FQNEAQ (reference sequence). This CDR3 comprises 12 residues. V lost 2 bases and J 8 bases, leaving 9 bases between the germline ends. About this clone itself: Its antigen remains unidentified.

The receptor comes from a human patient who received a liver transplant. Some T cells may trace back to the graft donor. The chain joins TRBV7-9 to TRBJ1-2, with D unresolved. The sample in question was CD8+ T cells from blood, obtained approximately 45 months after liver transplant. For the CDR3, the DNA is TGTGCCAGCAGCTTATGGGAGGACGGCTACACCTTC. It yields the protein CASSLWEDGYTF.